The 27 T cell receptor beta chains given below trace back to one sample, sequenced in a study of blood T cell repertoires in COVID-19. The table came from immunoSEQ multiplex PCR; TCRdb's copy has only in-frame clones and leaves some out. The data hold tens of thousands of clones, with almost 85% observed a single time. Sequences were obtained from peripheral blood. These receptors originate from a man in his fifties with active or convalescent COVID-19.

V gene TRBV10-2 combines with J gene TRBJ2-1; 9 bases are a match to TRBD1. CDR1 is WSHSY and CDR2 is SAAADI in the germline V gene. The trim removed 5 bases at V and 9 bases at J, leaving 5 bases unmatched. The CDR3 is 13 residues long. CDR3 sequence: CASSIDRGTEQFF. The CDR3 DNA reads as TGCGCCAGCAGTATAGACAGGGGGACTGAGCAGTTCTTC.

This chain uses TRBV18 with TRBJ1-1; 10 positions agree with TRBD1. With 4 bases clipped from V and 3 bases from J, the junction kept 5 bases outside the gene matches. Germline-derived CDR1 and CDR2 are KGHSH and LQKENI. This CDR3 is built from 15 residues. The DNA of the CDR3 is TGTGCCAGCTCACTACGGACAGGGGGGGACACTGAAGCTTTCTTT. Translating gives CASSLRTGGDTEAFF. Together with reference TRBV18 and TRBJ1-1, the CDR3 gives the full variable domain: NAGVMQNPRHLVRRRGQEARLRCSPMKGHSHVYWYRQLPEEGLKFMVYLQKENIIDESGMPKERFSAEFPKEGPSILRIQQVVRGDSAAYFCASSLRTGGDTEAFFGQGTRLTVV.

Only one count was recorded for this clone. The J gene is TRBJ2-2, the V gene TRBV28; 8 bases fit TRBD2. Germline trimming cut 2 bases from V and 4 bases from J; bases unmatched to any gene: 0. The CDR3 runs 14 residues. Germline CDR1 reads MDHEN; CDR2 reads SYDVKM. The CDR3 bases are TGTGCCAGCAGTTTAGCGGGGGGCACCGGGGAGCTGTTTTTT. It is translated as CASSLAGGTGELFF.

The chain recombines TRBV11-2 with TRBJ2-6; TRBD2 aligns across 9 bases. In germline, CDR1 is SGHAT, CDR2 FQNNGV. The CDR3 spans 17 residues. V dropped 5 bases and J dropped 0; count of bases not matched to a gene: 5. CDR3 amino acids: CASSRLAGTSGANVLTF. The CDR3 DNA reads TGTGCCAGCAGCCGTCTAGCGGGGACCTCTGGGGCCAACGTCCTGACTTTC. Supplemented by reference TRBV11-2 and TRBJ2-6, the full variable domain reads EAGVAQSPRYKIIEKRQSVAFWCNPISGHATLYWYQQILGQGPKLLIQFQNNGVVDDSQLPKDRFSAERLKGVDSTLKIQPAKLEDSAVYLCASSRLAGTSGANVLTFGAGSRLTVL.

The rearrangement uses TRBV19 and TRBJ2-1; weak D call: TRBD1 (5 bases). The germline V gene encodes CDR1 LNHDA and CDR2 SQIVND (reference sequence). V was cut by 6 bases and J by 6 bases, with 21 bases left in between. The CDR3 sequence is 16 residues long. CDR3 DNA sequence: TGTGCCAGTAGGGGAAAGGGGCCTTCTAAGGGCAATGAGCAGTTCTTC. Amino acids: CASRGKGPSKGNEQFF.

The chain has TRBV12-3 or TRBV12-4 and TRBJ1-1; possibly TRBD1 for D (5 bases). V was pared by 5 bases and J by 11 bases, with 18 bases between. The CDR3 runs to 13 residues. Here the CDR3 reads CASSPQGATGAFF. The CDR3 bases are TGTGCCAGCAGTCCCCAGGGTGCCACCGGGGCTTTCTTT.

This sequence joins TRBV12-3 or TRBV12-4 and TRBJ1-1; D remains unclear. CDR3 length equals 13 residues. Trimming took off 1 base at V and 5 bases at J, with 8 bases between the two ends. The CDR3 loop reads CASSLGQVTEAFF. Here the CDR3 DNA reads TGTGCCAGCAGTTTAGGGCAGGTTACTGAAGCTTTCTTT.

The chain employs TRBV28 and TRBJ1-1, with 10 bases matching TRBD1. The CDR3 length is 14 residues. Germline values: CDR1 MDHEN, CDR2 SYDVKM. V shed 7 bases, J shed 5 bases, and the junction held 7 bases outside the gene matches. CDR3 region: CASTPQDRGTEAFF. CDR3 coding DNA: TGTGCCAGCACCCCCCAGGACAGGGGGACTGAAGCTTTCTTT.

The chain is built from TRBV23-1 and TRBJ2-1; 10 nucleotides agree with TRBD1. TRBV23-1 qualifies as an ORF whose function is uncertain. V was clipped by 6 bases and J by 7 bases; unmatched bases: 18. The CDR3 runs to 18 residues. The CDR3 sequence: CASSQTTLTGGGGNEQFF. The CDR3 nucleotides are TGCGCCAGCAGCCAAACAACTCTGACAGGGGGCGGTGGGAATGAGCAGTTCTTC.

CDR3 sequence (DNA): TGCAGCGTTGATGGGGGGGCGGCTATCACCGGGGAGCTGTTTTTT. As protein: CSVDGGAAITGELFF. The chain uses TRBV29-1 and TRBJ2-2; D possibly corresponds to TRBD2 (7 bases). This CDR3 contains 15 residues. Trimming shortened V by 3 bases and J by 4 bases, and 15 bases separated the two germline ends. CDR1 is SQVTM, CDR2 ANQGSEA, per germline.

The chain has TRBV2 and TRBJ2-1, with 10 bases aligning to TRBD1. Germline assignment: CDR1 SNHLY and CDR2 FYNNEI. CDR3 length: 16 amino acids. J lost 1 base, V lost 4 bases, and 4 bases had no gene match. DNA of the CDR3: TGTGCCAGCAGTGTAGGGGACAGGGGTTCCTACAATGAGCAGTTCTTC. Its translation is CASSVGDRGSYNEQFF.

The chain couples TRBV10-3 to TRBJ2-2; 8 positions match TRBD2. V lost 6 bases and J lost 2; bases outside the gene matches: 2. CDR1 is ENHRY and CDR2 is SYGVKD in the germline V gene. The CDR3 loop spans 14 amino acids. CDR3 loop: CAIRSGGNTGELFF. In nucleotides, the CDR3 is TGTGCCATCAGAAGCGGGGGTAACACCGGGGAGCTGTTTTTT.

The chain carries TRBV30 and TRBJ2-2, with TRBD1 matching over 8 bases. Germline loops: CDR1 GTSNPN, CDR2 SVGIG (reference sequence). Unmatched junction bases numbered 9, after V lost 7 bases and J lost 5 bases. This CDR3 is built from 14 residues. For the CDR3, the DNA is TGTGCCTCCCGGACAGGGCTTAGGACCGGGGAGCTGTTTTTT. Its translation is CASRTGLRTGELFF.

This chain uses TRBV20-1 with TRBJ2-1; 9 positions agree with TRBD1. The CDR3 extends over 11 amino acids. The germline V gene has CDR1 DFQATT and CDR2 SNEGSKA (reference sequence). V trimming: 6 bases; J trimming: 7 bases; junction bases outside the gene matches: 1. In DNA form, the CDR3 reads TGCAGTGCGGGGACAGGGAATGAGCAGTTCTTC. Residues: CSAGTGNEQFF.

This chain joins TRBV12-3 or TRBV12-4 and TRBJ1-5; no definite D call. Trimming removed 2 bases at V and 8 bases at J, with 7 bases between. This CDR3 is built from 12 residues. The CDR3, as DNA: TGTGCCAGCAGTTTAAACGGGGAGCCCCAGCATTTT. Amino acids: CASSLNGEPQHF.

The CDR3 reads CAWTTDRYSNQPQHF. DNA of the CDR3: TGTGCCTGGACCACCGACAGGTATAGCAATCAGCCCCAGCATTTT. The chain couples TRBV30 to TRBJ1-5, with TRBD1 as a possible D gene (6 bases). Germline V gene lookup returns CDR1 GTSNPN and CDR2 SVGIG (reference sequence). There are 15 residues in the CDR3. V was trimmed by 4 bases and J by 0 bases, leaving 13 bases between them.

This chain links TRBV30 with TRBJ2-7, with TRBD1 matching 10 bases. The germline V gene has CDR1 GTSNPN and CDR2 SVGIG (reference sequence). Unmatched junction bases numbered 4, after V lost 5 bases and J lost 0 bases. This CDR3 region has 14 residues. The DNA of the CDR3 is TGTGCCTGGTCGACAGGGGGCACCTCCTACGAGCAGTACTTC. This sequence encodes CAWSTGGTSYEQYF.

The chain employs TRBV7-8 and TRBJ1-4; TRBD1 matches at 9 bases. J gave up 8 bases and V 1 base, and 2 bases lay outside the gene matches. The CDR3 sequence is 14 residues long. Germline V gives CDR1 SGHVS, CDR2 FQNEAQ. The CDR3 loop reads CASSLGQGGEKLFF. CDR3 sequence (DNA): TGTGCCAGCAGCTTAGGACAGGGGGGGGAAAAACTGTTTTTT.

The chain is built from TRBV20-1 and TRBJ2-5, with a possible D match to TRBD1 (6 bases). V was cut by 3 bases and J by 4 bases, with 9 bases left in between. CDR1 is DFQATT and CDR2 is SNEGSKA in the germline V gene (reference sequence). The CDR3 consists of 12 residues. This chain's CDR3 is CSASQGPETQYF. The CDR3 DNA sequence: TGCAGTGCTAGTCAGGGGCCAGAGACCCAGTACTTC.

The sample holds one count of this clone. The chain has TRBV6-1 and TRBJ2-7; D may be TRBD1 (7 bases). V lost 1 base to trimming and J lost 2 bases, with 12 bases between them. CDR1 is MNHNS and CDR2 is SASEGT in the germline V gene. The CDR3 has 15 residues. This chain's CDR3 is CASSEEGGTAYEQYF. In DNA form, the CDR3 reads TGTGCCAGCAGTGAAGAAGGGGGGACAGCCTACGAGCAGTACTTC.

The J gene is TRBJ1-3, the V gene TRBV5-4, with D hard to call. The length of the CDR3 is 15 residues. Deletions cut 4 bases from V and 0 bases from J, with 11 bases between. CDR1 is SGHNT and CDR2 is YYREEE in the germline V gene (reference sequence). The CDR3 sequence is CASSTEAYSGNTIYF. CDR3 nucleotides: TGTGCCAGCAGCACCGAAGCATACTCTGGAAACACCATATATTTT. The whole variable domain, filled in from reference TRBV5-4 and TRBJ1-3, reads ETGVTQSPTHLIKTRGQQVTLRCSSQSGHNTVSWYQQALGQGPQFIFQYYREEENGRGNFPPRFSGLQFPNYSSELNVNALELDDSALYLCASSTEAYSGNTIYFGEGSWLTVV.

The CDR3 bases are TGTGCCAGCAGCTTAATCCGTGGGACACGGGAGACCCAGTACTTC. It codes for CASSLIRGTRETQYF. This chain links TRBV7-9 with TRBJ2-5; D perhaps matches TRBD1 (6 bases). The length of the CDR3 is 15 residues. Germline V gene sequence: CDR1 SEHNR, CDR2 FQNEAQ (reference sequence). V was pared by 2 bases and J by 5 bases, with 15 bases between.

This rearrangement joins TRBV24-1 to TRBJ2-7; perhaps TRBD1 as D (6 bases). Germline V lookup: CDR1 KGHDR, CDR2 SFDVKD. Between the trimmed V and J ends, which lost 4 bases and 5 bases, there was a span of 8 bases. The CDR3 is 12 amino acids. The chain's CDR3 is CATSERGNEQYF. CDR3 nucleotides: TGTGCCACCAGTGAAAGGGGGAACGAGCAGTACTTC.

The J gene is TRBJ1-4, the V gene TRBV7-2; D may be TRBD1 (5 bases). Deletions cut 8 bases from V and 0 bases from J, with 10 bases between. The CDR3 runs 14 residues. From germline, CDR1 is SGHTA and CDR2 FQGNSA. CDR3 in amino acids: CASSPTATNEKLFF. Written as DNA, the CDR3 is TGTGCCAGCTCCCCGACAGCAACTAATGAAAAACTGTTTTTT.

The chain employs TRBV28 and TRBJ1-2; D is unclear. Germline CDR1 and CDR2: MDHEN and SYDVKM. V lost 5 bases, J lost 7 bases, and 23 bases lay in between. The CDR3 length is 16 residues. Written as DNA, the CDR3 is TGTGCCAGCAGTGACTTTACAGTCAACCAAGGAGGTGGCTACACCTTC. Amino acid sequence: CASSDFTVNQGGGYTF.

The chain has TRBV7-2 and TRBJ2-1; D remains ambiguous. V shed 5 bases and J shed 5 bases, with 10 bases lying between them. CDR3 length equals 13 residues. Germline-derived CDR1 and CDR2 are SGHTA and FQGNSA. The DNA for the CDR3 is TGTGCCAGCAGCATCCAACACGACAATGAGCAGTTCTTC. Its protein product is CASSIQHDNEQFF.

The chain couples TRBV19 to TRBJ1-2, with D possibly matching TRBD1 (5 bases). Germline CDR1 LNHDA, CDR2 SQIVND (reference sequence). Deletions cut 0 bases from V and 8 bases from J, with 19 bases between. This CDR3 has 16 amino acids. The CDR3 here is CASSIDLSRGGDGYTF. Written as DNA, the CDR3 is TGTGCCAGTAGTATAGATCTGAGTCGGGGAGGGGACGGCTACACCTTC.